These T cell receptor beta chains were read from a single sample in a study of shared clonotypes between healthy human individuals. Method: immunoSEQ multiplex PCR; TCRdb's copy keeps in-frame clones and lacks some. Here the sample spans about 750,000 clones, about 91% being singletons. Material for sequencing was naive CD8+ T cells sorted from blood. These TCRs come from a man aged 25-40 years in good health. The CDR3 runs from the conserved cysteine through the conserved F or W. A D gene is named only where the DNA matches it firmly. For some rows the clone size is stated as once, few or many, or as a class when expanded; others skip it.

v_call	clone_size	j_call	d_call	cdr3_aa	cdr3_nt
TRBV7-9	NA	TRBJ1-5	NA	CASSSQGAIQPQHF	TGTGCCAGCAGCTCACAGGGAGCGATTCAGCCCCAGCATTTT
TRBV6-1	NA	TRBJ2-3	TRBD2	CASTLGLAGADTQYF	TGTGCCAGCACACTCGGACTAGCGGGAGCGGATACGCAGTATTTT
TRBV5-1	NA	TRBJ2-3	NA	CASSFESSITQYF	TGCGCCAGCAGCTTTGAGAGCTCGATTACGCAGTATTTT
TRBV5-4	NA	TRBJ1-5	NA	CASSLGGGQPQHF	TGTGCCAGCAGCTTAGGTGGCGGACAGCCCCAGCATTTT
TRBV7-9	few	TRBJ1-4	NA	CASSFLTDGEKLFF	TGTGCCAGCAGCTTCCTAACAGATGGGGAAAAACTGTTTTTT
TRBV7-8	NA	TRBJ2-1	NA	CASSFLTNNEQFF	TGTGCCAGCAGCTTTCTTACGAACAATGAGCAGTTCTTC
TRBV9	NA	TRBJ2-5	NA	CASSVEGGFQETQYF	TGTGCCAGCAGCGTAGAGGGGGGATTCCAAGAGACCCAGTACTTC
TRBV28	NA	TRBJ1-5	TRBD1	CASSSDRGNQPQHF	TGTGCCAGCAGTTCCGACAGGGGGAATCAGCCCCAGCATTTT
TRBV11-1	NA	TRBJ2-1	TRBD2	CASSRLAGGLGQFF	TGTGCCAGCAGCCGACTAGCGGGAGGGTTGGGGCAGTTCTTC
TRBV7-9	NA	TRBJ2-7	NA	CASSLLPGAGVTYEQYF	TGTGCCAGCAGCCTCCTCCCAGGGGCGGGAGTTACCTACGAGCAGTACTTC
TRBV5-1	NA	TRBJ2-5	TRBD1	CASGSGGETQYF	TGCGCCAGCGGTTCAGGGGGAGAGACCCAGTACTTC
TRBV29-1	few	TRBJ2-7	NA	CSVVHGVEQYF	TGCAGCGTTGTACACGGGGTGGAGCAGTACTTC
TRBV7-2	NA	TRBJ2-3	TRBD1	CARPSDRGDTQYF	TGTGCCAGACCTTCGGACAGGGGGGATACGCAGTATTTT
TRBV28	NA	TRBJ1-2	TRBD1	CASRFTHQGVYGYTF	TGTGCCAGCAGATTTACCCACCAGGGGGTTTATGGCTACACCTTC
TRBV6-1	NA	TRBJ2-7	NA	CASSDQWRGEQYF	TGTGCCAGCAGTGACCAGTGGAGGGGGGAGCAGTACTTC
TRBV27	NA	TRBJ1-1	TRBD1	CASSVTGTGALNTEAFF	TGTGCCAGCAGTGTCACCGGGACAGGGGCCCTTAACACTGAAGCTTTCTTT
TRBV2	NA	TRBJ2-7	TRBD2	CASSVLAGVGGTYEQYF	TGTGCCAGCAGTGTACTAGCGGGAGTCGGGGGCACCTACGAGCAGTACTTC
TRBV30	NA	TRBJ2-7	TRBD1	CAWTGTGVDEQYF	TGTGCCTGGACCGGGACAGGGGTAGATGAGCAGTACTTC
TRBV10-3	NA	TRBJ2-6	NA	CAISESGSGANVLTF	TGTGCCATCAGTGAGTCGGGCTCTGGGGCCAACGTCCTGACTTTC
TRBV27	once	TRBJ2-3	TRBD2	CASSATSGRVDTQYF	TGTGCCAGCAGTGCGACTAGCGGGAGGGTGGATACGCAGTATTTT
TRBV2	many	TRBJ1-1	TRBD1	CASRRGLNTEAFF	TGTGCCAGCAGGAGGGGGCTCAACACTGAAGCTTTCTTT
TRBV7-6	NA	TRBJ1-3	NA	CASSPYKTSGNTIYF	TGTGCCAGCAGCCCGTACAAGACCTCTGGAAACACCATATATTTT
TRBV29-1	NA	TRBJ1-1	NA	CSVTTAFMNTEAFF	TGCAGCGTGACGACCGCCTTCATGAACACTGAAGCTTTCTTT
TRBV7-9	few	TRBJ1-1	NA	CASSLGLGDTEAFF	TGTGCCAGCAGCTTAGGCCTTGGGGACACTGAAGCTTTCTTT
TRBV4-1	NA	TRBJ2-1	TRBD2	CASFSGRALDEQFF	TGCGCCAGTTTTAGCGGGAGGGCCCTGGATGAGCAGTTCTTC
TRBV10-2	once	TRBJ1-4	NA	CASSEWEGQDNEKLFF	TGCGCCAGCAGTGAGTGGGAGGGACAAGACAATGAAAAACTGTTTTTT
TRBV19	NA	TRBJ2-7	NA	CASSIGPAGEQYF	TGTGCCAGTAGTATCGGTCCAGCTGGCGAGCAGTACTTC
TRBV5-6	NA	TRBJ1-3	NA	CASSQQGSGNTIYF	TGTGCCAGCAGCCAACAGGGTTCTGGAAACACCATATATTTT
TRBV4-1	NA	TRBJ2-7	NA	CASSQDYLAEQYF	TGCGCCAGCAGCCAAGATTATCTTGCCGAGCAGTACTTC
TRBV27	NA	TRBJ1-5	NA	CASSLSGAGPQHF	TGTGCCAGCAGTTTATCCGGGGCCGGGCCCCAGCATTTT
TRBV2	NA	TRBJ2-3	TRBD1	CASRPPGQGITDTQYF	TGTGCCAGCAGGCCCCCGGGACAGGGAATCACAGATACGCAGTATTTT